This T cell receptor beta chain is drawn from a study of blood T cell repertoires in COVID-19. Study-level information: Italy, Spain and the United States were the sources of the convalescent and acute COVID-19 samples. Sample material is recorded as cDNA or gDNA derived from T cells, B-cell-depleted T cells, or PBMCs.

V shed 4 bases, J shed 2 bases, and the junction held 4 bases outside the gene matches. CDR1 MNHEY and CDR2 SVGAGI come from the germline V gene. This CDR3 is 14 amino acids long. In the authors' workflow: The assay estimated nucleated cells by amplifying reference gene primers. Sequencing was performed with immunoSEQ multiplex PCR; in TCRdb, only in-frame clones are kept and a portion is missing. The V and J calls and clone size come from that table; D and trimming were worked out from the DNA. There are roughly 260,000 clones in the sample; 90% occur only once, and 3.5% to 4.5% lies in the top ten.

The J gene is TRBJ2-7, the V gene TRBV6-5, with 8 positions matching TRBD2. The sequence derives from a woman between 40 and 50 years old with acute or convalescent COVID-19. Sequenced: peripheral blood. The CDR3 DNA reads as TGTGCCAGCAGTTCTCCGGGACTAGCCTACGAGCAGTACGTC. Translating it yields CASSSPGLAYEQYV.